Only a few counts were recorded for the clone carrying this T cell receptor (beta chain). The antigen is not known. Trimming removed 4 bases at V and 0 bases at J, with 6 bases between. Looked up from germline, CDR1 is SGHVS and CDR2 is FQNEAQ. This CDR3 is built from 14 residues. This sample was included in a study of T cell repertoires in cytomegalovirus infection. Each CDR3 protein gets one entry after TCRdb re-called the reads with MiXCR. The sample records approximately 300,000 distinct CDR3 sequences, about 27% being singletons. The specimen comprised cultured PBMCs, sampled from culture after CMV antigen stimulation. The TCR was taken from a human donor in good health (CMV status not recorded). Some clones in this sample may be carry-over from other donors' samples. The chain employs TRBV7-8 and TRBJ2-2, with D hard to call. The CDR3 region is CASSSEPNTGELFF. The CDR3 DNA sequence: TGTGCCAGCAGCTCAGAGCCGAACACCGGGGAGCTGTTTTTT.